The 21 T cell receptor beta chains presented below share a single source sample, sequenced in a study of shared clonotypes between healthy human individuals. Repertoires were generated with immunoSEQ multiplex PCR, while TCRdb's copy carries only in-frame clones and drops some. The sample has about 1 million clones; about three quarters are singletons. The source material was memory CD4+ T cells sorted from blood. Subset denoted: CD45RA-negative fraction. The receptors were gathered from a man aged 18 to 30 in good health.

The chain is built from TRBV7-9 and TRBJ2-3, with 9 bases that match TRBD1. CDR3 length equals 17 residues. The V gene's germline CDR1 is SEHNR and CDR2 FQNEAQ (reference sequence). The junction had 11 bases not matched to a gene; V was cut back by 4 bases and J by 3 bases. The CDR3 spells CASSSGLSGQGTDTQYF. For the CDR3, the DNA is TGTGCCAGCAGCTCCGGGTTGTCGGGACAGGGTACAGATACGCAGTATTTT.

The V and J genes are TRBV2 and TRBJ2-1, with 8 bases matching TRBD1. V was clipped by 2 bases and J by 9 bases; unmatched bases: 9. The length of the CDR3 is 15 residues. CDR1 is SNHLY and CDR2 is FYNNEI in the germline V gene. The DNA for the CDR3 is TGTGCCAGCAGTGAACGGGGGACAGGAGGTCCTGAGCAGTTCTTC. It codes for CASSERGTGGPEQFF.

The CDR3 coding sequence is TGTGCCAGCAGCCCTCATGAACTCAGCGGGAGGGCCGGCGAGCAGTACTTC. The encoded protein is CASSPHELSGRAGEQYF. The chain joins TRBV12-1 to TRBJ2-7; the D segment call TRBD2 is taken from the table without a DNA check. TRBV12-1 corresponds to a pseudogene. This CDR3 comprises 17 residues.

The gene calls are TRBV28 and TRBJ1-6; TRBD1 is a possible D gene (6 bases). Germline V gives CDR1 MDHEN, CDR2 SYDVKM. V shed 6 bases and J shed 7 bases, with 16 bases lying between them. This CDR3 has 15 amino acids. Written as DNA, the CDR3 is TGTGCCAGCAGGACAGGTTTGGGATCGAATTCACCCCTCCACTTT. Protein sequence: CASRTGLGSNSPLHF. Full variable domain (outside the CDR3, taken from reference TRBV28 and TRBJ1-6): DVKVTQSSRYLVKRTGEKVFLECVQDMDHENMFWYRQDPGLGLRLIYFSYDVKMKEKGDIPEGYSVSREKKERFSLILESASTNQTSMYLCASRTGLGSNSPLHFGNGTRLTVT.

In the case of this clone: This specimen includes other DNA sequences encoding the same CDR3. The rearrangement joins TRBV5-1 to TRBJ1-2; D gene unclear. With 0 bases removed from V and 0 bases from J, the gap between germline ends came to 3 bases. Germline lookup yields CDR1 SGHRS and CDR2 YFSETQ. This CDR3 contains 13 residues. CDR3 in amino acids: CASSLAANYGYTF. The CDR3 DNA follows: TGCGCCAGCAGCTTGGCGGCTAACTATGGCTACACCTTC.

This clone was found a few times. The chain links TRBV4-1 to TRBJ2-3; either TRBD1 or TRBD2 may supply D (5 bases each). The CDR3 runs to 14 residues. V was clipped by 3 bases and J by 6 bases, with 13 bases between them. From germline, CDR1 is MGHRA and CDR2 YSYEKL. The CDR3 region is CASSQPLRGDTQYF. The DNA for the CDR3 is TGCGCCAGCAGCCAGCCATTACGGGGCGATACGCAGTATTTT.

The V and J genes are TRBV6-1 and TRBJ2-1; no clear D. Trimming took 8 bases from V and 6 from J, leaving 8 bases between them. Germline V CDR1 and CDR2: MNHNS, SASEGT. This CDR3 is 11 amino acids long. The CDR3 loop reads CASRRINEQFF. Written as DNA, the CDR3 is TGTGCCAGCCGAAGGATCAATGAGCAGTTCTTC.

This clone was recorded many times. The rearrangement links TRBV5-6 to TRBJ2-1; D may be TRBD2 (6 bases). The CDR3 sequence is 13 residues long. Germline CDR1 reads SGHDT; CDR2 reads YYEEEE. The V end was cut by 4 bases, the J end by 7 bases, with 12 bases between. CDR3 sequence: CASSRDFQNEQFF. The CDR3, as DNA: TGTGCCAGCAGCAGGGACTTCCAAAATGAGCAGTTCTTC.

The V and J genes are TRBV6-6 and TRBJ1-1; D gene ambiguous. The V end was cut by 4 bases, the J end by 5 bases, with 17 bases between. Germline CDR1 reads MNHNY; CDR2 reads SVGAGI (reference sequence). The CDR3 has 15 residues. This CDR3 reads CASSSPQVSYTEAFF. The CDR3 DNA is TGTGCCAGCAGTTCGCCTCAGGTGTCGTATACTGAAGCTTTCTTT.

This rearrangement joins TRBV5-1 to TRBJ1-2; TRBD1 is a possible D gene (5 bases). The germline V and J ends were trimmed by 0 bases and 4 bases, with 13 bases remaining between them. The CDR3 totals 15 residues. Germline loops: CDR1 SGHRS, CDR2 YFSETQ. CDR3 sequence reads: CASSLEPGGTYGYTF. CDR3 DNA sequence: TGCGCCAGCAGCTTGGAACCTGGCGGGACCTATGGCTACACCTTC.

The rearrangement joins TRBV29-1 to TRBJ2-2; TRBD1 or TRBD2 may be the D gene (5 bases each). From germline, CDR1 is SQVTM and CDR2 ANQGSEA. The CDR3 extends over 16 amino acids. V was shortened by 6 bases and J by 4 bases, with 21 bases between the two germline ends. The CDR3 protein is CSVTSRAARGTGELFF. The CDR3 bases are TGCAGCGTAACCTCTAGAGCGGCAAGGGGCACCGGGGAGCTGTTTTTT.

The chain has TRBV19 and TRBJ1-6; D is possibly TRBD1 (5 bases). Deletions cut 8 bases from V and 6 bases from J, with 11 bases between. The CDR3 consists of 13 residues. Germline lookup yields CDR1 LNHDA and CDR2 SQIVND (reference sequence). CDR3 amino acids: CASWDRLNSPLHF. The CDR3 DNA reads TGTGCCAGTTGGGACCGCCTTAATTCACCCCTCCACTTT.

This chain connects TRBV9 to TRBJ2-3; D remains unclear. Germline V gene data show CDR1 as SGDLS and CDR2 as YYNGEE. V shed 2 bases and J shed 6 bases, with 13 bases lying between them. The CDR3 is 14 amino acids. The CDR3 sequence: CASSVSSWADTQYF. CDR3 DNA sequence: TGTGCCAGCAGCGTTTCCTCCTGGGCCGATACGCAGTATTTT.

CDR3 coding DNA: TGCGCCAGCAGCAGTAGCGGGAGCTCCTACAATGAGCAGTTCTTC. Its protein is CASSSSGSSYNEQFF. V usage is TRBV5-1 and J usage is TRBJ2-1, with 9 bases aligning to TRBD2. The length of the CDR3 is 15 residues. Germline values: CDR1 SGHRS, CDR2 YFSETQ. Losses at the gene ends were 4 bases for V and 0 bases for J; bases not matched to a gene: 2.

The chain uses TRBV15 and TRBJ1-2, with D unresolved. The ends were cut back, 2 bases at V and 8 bases at J, with 9 bases in the middle. The CDR3 runs to 12 residues. CDR1 and CDR2 from the germline V gene are LNHNV and YYDKDF (reference sequence). Written as DNA, the CDR3 is TGTGCCACCAGCAGACCTCTCGGCGGCTACACCTTC. Translated: CATSRPLGGYTF.

The chain recombines TRBV6-5 with TRBJ2-2; 7 bases agree with TRBD1. Germline V lookup: CDR1 MNHEY, CDR2 SVGAGI. This CDR3 contains 15 residues. The trim removed 5 bases at V and 1 base at J, leaving 4 bases unmatched. CDR3 sequence (DNA): TGTGCCAGCAGTCTGGGACAGCAGAACACCGGGGAGCTGTTTTTT. As protein: CASSLGQQNTGELFF.

This clone showed up just once. The CDR3 DNA sequence: TGTGCCAGCAGTCAGAACAGGGGGACGGGGGAGCAGTACTTC. Translating it yields CASSQNRGTGEQYF. V is TRBV11-2 and J is TRBJ2-7, with TRBD1 matching over 8 bases. The V gene end was trimmed by 6 bases and the J gene end by 7 bases; junction bases not matched to a gene: 11. The CDR3 has 14 amino acids. CDR1 is SGHAT, CDR2 FQNNGV, per germline.

The rearrangement joins TRBV9 to TRBJ1-2; tentatively, D is TRBD1 (5 bases). In germline, CDR1 is SGDLS, CDR2 YYNGEE. The V end was cut by 4 bases, the J end by 8 bases, with 12 bases between. The CDR3 length is 12 residues. CDR3 sequence: CASSRGSGGYTF. Written as DNA, the CDR3 is TGTGCCAGCAGCCGGGGGTCGGGAGGCTACACCTTC.

A remark on this clone: This may stem from a read error, because a much larger clone lies one nucleotide away. Other DNA sequences in this specimen translate into the identical CDR3. V usage is TRBV7-2 and J usage is TRBJ1-1, with D possibly being TRBD1 (5 bases). The CDR3 totals 16 residues. Germline-derived CDR1 and CDR2 are SGHTA and FQGNSA. CDR3 protein: CASSLDGTGRDTEAFF. CDR3 DNA: TGTGCCAGTAGCTTAGACGGGACCGGCAGGGACACTGAAGCTTTCTTT.

To note about this clone: The junction differs from germline at one of its ends, possibly a read error. This chain joins TRBV7-2 and TRBJ2-2, with 9 nucleotides matching TRBD2. CDR3 length: 15 residues. CDR1 is SGHTA, CDR2 FQGNSA, per germline. Here the CDR3 reads CASSVAGVDTGELFF. The CDR3 DNA is TGTGCCAGCAGCGTAGCGGGAGTAGATACCGGGGAGCTGTTTTTT.

The chain employs TRBV5-5 and TRBJ1-2; D is perhaps TRBD1 (5 bases). The CDR3 is made up of 15 amino acids. The V gene lost 0 bases and the J gene lost 4 bases, with 13 bases spanning the gap. The V gene's germline CDR1 is SGHKS and CDR2 YYEKEE (reference sequence). The CDR3 DNA reads TGTGCCAGCAGCTTGGCCTTATGGGGGACCTATGGCTACACCTTC. Encoded protein: CASSLALWGTYGYTF.